The rows below give T cell receptor beta chains drawn from one sample of a study of cytomegalovirus exposure and HLA in healthy donors. Sequenced by immunoSEQ multiplex PCR; TCRdb stores in-frame clones only, minus some. Among about 230,000 clones listed, 70% to 85% were seen once. Sequenced sample: PBMCs. The source of these receptors is a middle-aged woman in good health and CMV-seronegative. The CDR3 runs from the conserved cysteine through the conserved F or W. The D gene is left open where the match is weak. Rows give clone size only sometimes, using once, few, many, or a class for an expanded clone.

TRBV27	NA	TRBJ2-1	NA	TGTGCCAGCAGTTTTGGGGCAGGTACCCTTGGCTACAATGAGCAGTTCTTC	CASSFGAGTLGYNEQFF
TRBV28	NA	TRBJ2-5	NA	TGTGCCAGCAGCCTCGGGACAATTGAGGGGCAAGAGACCCAGTACTTC	CASSLGTIEGQETQYF
TRBV27	NA	TRBJ2-7	TRBD2	TGTGCCAGCAGTCCTGTTGCTAGCGGGAGAAACTACGAGCAGTACTTC	CASSPVASGRNYEQYF
TRBV12-5	NA	TRBJ2-2	TRBD1	TGTGCTAGTGGGACAGGGATCAACACCGGGGAGCTGTTTTTT	CASGTGINTGELFF
TRBV6-6	NA	TRBJ2-7	NA	TGTGCCAGCAGCTCGGGACACAACGGGGACTACGAGCAGTACTTC	CASSSGHNGDYEQYF
TRBV10-2	NA	TRBJ2-3	TRBD2	TGCGCCACTAGCGGGAGCACAGATACGCAGTATTTT	CATSGSTDTQYF
TRBV19	NA	TRBJ2-1	TRBD1	TGTGCCAGTAGCCTGCAGGGGGCTTCCTACAATGAGCAGTTCTTC	CASSLQGASYNEQFF
TRBV5-1	NA	TRBJ1-1	TRBD1	TGCGCCAGCAGCACTGACAGGGCCCCGAACACTGAAGCTTTCTTT	CASSTDRAPNTEAFF
TRBV6-6	NA	TRBJ1-3	NA	TGTGCCAGCAGTTACTCGCTCAGCTCTGGAAACACCATATATTTT	CASSYSLSSGNTIYF
TRBV5-1	NA	TRBJ2-4	NA	TGCGCCAGCAGCCCGGAGGGGCCCAAAAACATTCAGTACTTC	CASSPEGPKNIQYF
TRBV10-1	NA	TRBJ2-7	TRBD2	TGCGCCAGCAGTGAGTGGGGGCTAGCGGGGCGCAGCTCCTACGAGCAGTACTTC	CASSEWGLAGRSSYEQYF
TRBV5-4	NA	TRBJ1-1	TRBD1	TGTGCCAGCAGCTGGGGACGGACAGGGAACACTGAAGCTTTCTTT	CASSWGRTGNTEAFF
TRBV29-1	NA	TRBJ2-1	TRBD1	TGCAGTGGGGACAGGGGGCTTGAGCAGTTCTTC	CSGDRGLEQFF
TRBV6-5	once	TRBJ1-2	NA	TGTGCCAGCGTAAATAGGGAGTTTGGCTACACCTTC	CASVNREFGYTF
TRBV4-3	NA	TRBJ1-2	NA	TGCGCCAGCAGCCAAGGTCGTCAGGGATCGTGGGGCTACACCTTC	CASSQGRQGSWGYTF
TRBV11-3	NA	TRBJ2-7	TRBD2	TGTGCCAGCAGCTTAGACCCGACTAGCGGGGTCGAGCAGTACTTC	CASSLDPTSGVEQYF
TRBV29-1	NA	TRBJ1-2	NA	TGCAGCGTTATAGGGGAGGGTGGCTACACCTTC	CSVIGEGGYTF
TRBV5-1	NA	TRBJ2-5	NA	TGCGCCAGCAGCTCCTTTCCGGGATTACAAGAGACCCAGTACTTC	CASSSFPGLQETQYF
TRBV5-1	NA	TRBJ2-5	NA	TGCGCCAGCAGCTCCGGGACTCGCGGCGCGGAGACCCAGTACTTC	CASSSGTRGAETQYF
TRBV5-1	NA	TRBJ1-4	NA	TGCGCCAGCAGCTTGGGGCACAGGGATTCGGAGCGACTGTTTTTT	CASSLGHRDSERLFF
TRBV20-1	NA	TRBJ2-3	NA	TGCAGTGCTAGGACCCGAGGTACGCAGTATTTT	CSARTRGTQYF
TRBV11-3	NA	TRBJ2-2	TRBD1	TGTGCCAGCAGCTTCAGGACAGGGAAAACCGGGGAGCTGTTTTTT	CASSFRTGKTGELFF
TRBV11-3	NA	TRBJ2-2	TRBD1	TGTGCCAGCAGCTCTAATCTGTTGACAGGGGGGCCAAACACCGGGGAGCTGTTTTTT	CASSSNLLTGGPNTGELFF
TRBV11-2	NA	TRBJ2-7	TRBD2	TGTGCCAGCAGCCGGACTAGCGGGGGGGCGGCCTCCTACGAGCAGTACTTC	CASSRTSGGAASYEQYF
TRBV6-5	NA	TRBJ2-7	NA	TGTGCCAGCAGGGACTTTTTCTACGAGCAGTACTTC	CASRDFFYEQYF
TRBV15	NA	TRBJ2-3	NA	TGTGCCACCAGCAGAGGCGATCCCTTCCGGGACTTTGGCAGTGGTACGCAGTATTTT	CATSRGDPFRDFGSGTQYF
TRBV7-2	NA	TRBJ2-5	NA	TGTGCCAGCAGCCCCGCTGGTCCCACTGTTCAAGAGACCCAGTACTTC	CASSPAGPTVQETQYF
TRBV11-3	NA	TRBJ1-2	NA	TGTGCCAGCAGCCCGCGGACAAGCAACTATGGCTACACCTTC	CASSPRTSNYGYTF
TRBV7-3	once	TRBJ1-6	NA	TGTGCCAGCAGCTTAGACAGCCATAATTCACCCCTCCACTTT	CASSLDSHNSPLHF
TRBV4-3	once	TRBJ2-6	NA	TGCGCCAGCAGCCTTGACCCCGTTGGGAGCTCTGGGGCCAACGTCCTGACTTTC	CASSLDPVGSSGANVLTF
TRBV28	NA	TRBJ2-6	NA	TGTGCCAGCAGTTCCCGGCAGGGCTGGTCTGGGGCCAACGTCCTGACTTTC	CASSSRQGWSGANVLTF
TRBV28	NA	TRBJ2-1	TRBD1	TGTGCCAGCACCCCCCCGCGGGACAGGGTCAATGAGCAGTTCTTC	CASTPPRDRVNEQFF